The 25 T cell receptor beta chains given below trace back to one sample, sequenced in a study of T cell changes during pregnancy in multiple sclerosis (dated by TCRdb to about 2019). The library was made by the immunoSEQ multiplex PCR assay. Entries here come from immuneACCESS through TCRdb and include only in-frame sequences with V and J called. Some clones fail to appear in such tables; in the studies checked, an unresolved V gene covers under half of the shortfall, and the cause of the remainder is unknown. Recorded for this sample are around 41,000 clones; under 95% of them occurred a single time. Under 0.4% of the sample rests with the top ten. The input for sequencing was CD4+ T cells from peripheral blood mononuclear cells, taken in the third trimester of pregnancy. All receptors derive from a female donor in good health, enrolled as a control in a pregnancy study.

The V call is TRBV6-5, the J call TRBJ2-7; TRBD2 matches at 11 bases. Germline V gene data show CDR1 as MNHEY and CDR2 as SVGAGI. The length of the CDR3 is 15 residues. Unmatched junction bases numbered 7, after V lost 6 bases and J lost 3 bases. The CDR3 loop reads CASRLLAGAYYEQYF. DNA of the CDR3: TGTGCCAGCAGACTACTAGCGGGGGCTTACTACGAGCAGTACTTC.

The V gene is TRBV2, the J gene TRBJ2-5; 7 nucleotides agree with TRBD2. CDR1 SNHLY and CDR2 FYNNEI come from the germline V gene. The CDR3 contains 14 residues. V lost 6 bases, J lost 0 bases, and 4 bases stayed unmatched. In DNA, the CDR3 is TGTGCCAGCAGGGCGGGGGTGTACCAAGAGACCCAGTACTTC. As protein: CASRAGVYQETQYF.

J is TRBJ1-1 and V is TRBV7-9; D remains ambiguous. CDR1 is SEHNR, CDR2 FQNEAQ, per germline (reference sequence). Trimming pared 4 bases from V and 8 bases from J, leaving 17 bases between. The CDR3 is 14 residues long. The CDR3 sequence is CASSSMRGAAEAFF. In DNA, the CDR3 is TGTGCCAGCAGCTCGATGCGGGGAGCAGCCGAAGCTTTCTTT.

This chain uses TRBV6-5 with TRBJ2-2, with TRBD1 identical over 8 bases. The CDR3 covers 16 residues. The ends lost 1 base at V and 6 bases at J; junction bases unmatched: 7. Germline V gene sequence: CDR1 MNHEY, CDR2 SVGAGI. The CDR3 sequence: CASSYFAGGDAGELFF. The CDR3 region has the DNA TGTGCCAGCAGTTACTTTGCAGGGGGCGACGCCGGGGAGCTGTTTTTT.

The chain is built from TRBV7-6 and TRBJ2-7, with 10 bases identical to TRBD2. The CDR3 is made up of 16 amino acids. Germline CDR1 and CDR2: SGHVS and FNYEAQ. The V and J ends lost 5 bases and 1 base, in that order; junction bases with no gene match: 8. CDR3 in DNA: TGTGCCAGCAGCGCTGCCCGGACTAGCGGTTCCTACGAGCAGTACTTC. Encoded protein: CASSAARTSGSYEQYF.

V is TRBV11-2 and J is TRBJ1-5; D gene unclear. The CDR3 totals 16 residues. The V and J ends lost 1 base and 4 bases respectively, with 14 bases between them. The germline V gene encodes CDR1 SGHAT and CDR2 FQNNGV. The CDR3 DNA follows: TGTGCCAGCAGCTTAGGGGAGGAGGGTTGGAATCAGCCCCAGCATTTT. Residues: CASSLGEEGWNQPQHF.

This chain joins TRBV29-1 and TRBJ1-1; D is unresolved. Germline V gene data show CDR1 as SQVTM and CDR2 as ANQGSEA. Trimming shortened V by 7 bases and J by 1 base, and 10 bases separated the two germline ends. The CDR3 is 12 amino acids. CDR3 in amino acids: CSAGEGNTEAFF. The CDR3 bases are TGCAGCGCCGGGGAGGGGAACACTGAAGCTTTCTTT.

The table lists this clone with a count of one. The CDR3 is CSVEDGQGSSNEQFF. CDR3 bases: TGCAGCGTTGAAGATGGACAGGGGTCGAGCAATGAGCAGTTCTTC. The genes are TRBV29-1 and TRBJ2-1; 9 bases align to TRBD1. Germline V gives CDR1 SQVTM, CDR2 ANQGSEA. The V segment lost 0 bases and the J segment 6 bases; nucleotides outside the gene matches: 6. The CDR3 contains 15 residues.

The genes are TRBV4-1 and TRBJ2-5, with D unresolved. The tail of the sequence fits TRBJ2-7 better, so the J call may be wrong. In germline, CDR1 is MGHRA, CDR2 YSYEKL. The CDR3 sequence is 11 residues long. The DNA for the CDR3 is TGCGCCAGCAGCCAAGGCCGCGAGCAGTACTTC. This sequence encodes CASSQGREQYF.

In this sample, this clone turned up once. The CDR3 bases are TGTGCCAGCAGTTCTACGGAGAAAAGGTTGACTGAAGCTTTCTTT. Translated: CASSSTEKRLTEAFF. This chain links TRBV6-1 with TRBJ1-1; no firm D call. The CDR3 extends over 15 amino acids. Trimming left V 5 bases short and J 5 bases short, with 18 bases between. Germline CDR1 MNHNS, CDR2 SASEGT.

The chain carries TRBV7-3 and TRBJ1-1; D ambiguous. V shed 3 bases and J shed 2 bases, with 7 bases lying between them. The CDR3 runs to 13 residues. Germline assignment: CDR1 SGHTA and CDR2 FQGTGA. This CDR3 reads CASSFLANTEAFF. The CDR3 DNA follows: TGTGCCAGCAGCTTTCTGGCCAACACTGAAGCTTTCTTT. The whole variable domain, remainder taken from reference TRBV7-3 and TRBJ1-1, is GAGVSQTPSNKVTEKGKYVELRCDPISGHTALYWYRQSLGQGPEFLIYFQGTGAADDSGLPNDRFFAVRPEGSVSTLKIQRTERGDSAVYLCASSFLANTEAFFGQGTRLTVV.

The CDR3 is CASSSERPQHF. The CDR3 DNA reads as TGCGCCAGCAGTTCTGAGCGGCCCCAGCATTTT. V gene TRBV5-1 combines with J gene TRBJ1-5; D is unresolved. The germline V and J ends were trimmed by 5 bases and 9 bases, with 9 bases remaining between them. The CDR3 has 11 residues. From germline, CDR1 is SGHRS and CDR2 YFSETQ.

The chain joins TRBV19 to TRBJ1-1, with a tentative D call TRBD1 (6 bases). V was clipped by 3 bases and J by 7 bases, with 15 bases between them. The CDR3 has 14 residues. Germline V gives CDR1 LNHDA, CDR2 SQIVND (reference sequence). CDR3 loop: CASSMDRTLVEAFF. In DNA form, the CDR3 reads TGTGCCAGTAGTATGGACAGAACCTTAGTTGAAGCTTTCTTT.

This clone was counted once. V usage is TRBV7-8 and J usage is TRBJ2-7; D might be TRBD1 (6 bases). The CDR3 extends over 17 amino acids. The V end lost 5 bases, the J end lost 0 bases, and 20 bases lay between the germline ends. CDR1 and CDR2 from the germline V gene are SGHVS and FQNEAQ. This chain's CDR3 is CASSNKEPGHNSYEQYF. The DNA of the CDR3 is TGTGCCAGCAGCAACAAGGAGCCGGGACATAACTCCTACGAGCAGTACTTC. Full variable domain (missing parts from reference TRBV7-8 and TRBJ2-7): GAGVSQSPRYKVAKRGQDVALRCDPISGHVSLFWYQQALGQGPEFLTYFQNEAQLDKSGLPSDRFFAERPEGSVSTLKIQRTQQEDSAVYLCASSNKEPGHNSYEQYFGPGTRLTVT.

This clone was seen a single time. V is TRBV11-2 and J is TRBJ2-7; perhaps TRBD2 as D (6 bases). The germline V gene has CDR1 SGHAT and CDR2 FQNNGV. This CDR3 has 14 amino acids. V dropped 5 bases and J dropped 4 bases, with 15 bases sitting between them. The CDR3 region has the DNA TGTGCCAGCAGCCTCCGACTAGATACGTACGAGCAGTACTTC. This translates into CASSLRLDTYEQYF.

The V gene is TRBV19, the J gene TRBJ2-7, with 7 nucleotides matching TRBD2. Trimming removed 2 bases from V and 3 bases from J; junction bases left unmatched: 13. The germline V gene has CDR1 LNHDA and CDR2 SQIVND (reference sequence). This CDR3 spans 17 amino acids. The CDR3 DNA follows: TGTGCCAGTAGTATAAGTCCCGCAGGGAGGGGTCTCTACGAGCAGTACTTC. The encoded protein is CASSISPAGRGLYEQYF.

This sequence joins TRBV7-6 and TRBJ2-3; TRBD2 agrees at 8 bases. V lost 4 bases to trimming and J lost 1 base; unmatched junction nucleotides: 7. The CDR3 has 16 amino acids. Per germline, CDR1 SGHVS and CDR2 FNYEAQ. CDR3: CASSSPLAEGTDTQYF. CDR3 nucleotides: TGTGCCAGCAGCTCCCCACTAGCGGAAGGCACAGATACGCAGTATTTT. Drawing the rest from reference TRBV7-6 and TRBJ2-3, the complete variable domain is GAGVSQSPRYKVTKRGQDVALRCDPISGHVSLYWYRQALGQGPEFLTYFNYEAQQDKSGLPNDRFSAERPEGSISTLTIQRTEQRDSAMYRCASSSPLAEGTDTQYFGPGTRLTVL.

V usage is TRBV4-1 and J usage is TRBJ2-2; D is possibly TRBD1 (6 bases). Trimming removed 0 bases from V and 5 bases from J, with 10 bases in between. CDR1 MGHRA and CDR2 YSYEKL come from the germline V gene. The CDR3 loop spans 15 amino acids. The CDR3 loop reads CASSQDNQGTGELFF. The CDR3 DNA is TGCGCCAGCAGCCAAGATAATCAGGGGACCGGGGAGCTGTTTTTT.

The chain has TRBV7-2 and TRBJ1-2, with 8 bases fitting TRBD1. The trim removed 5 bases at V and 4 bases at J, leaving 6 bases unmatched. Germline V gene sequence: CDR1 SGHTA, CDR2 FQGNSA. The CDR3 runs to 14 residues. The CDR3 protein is CASSACRGLYGYTF. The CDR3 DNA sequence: TGTGCCAGCAGCGCCTGCAGGGGGCTCTATGGCTACACCTTC.

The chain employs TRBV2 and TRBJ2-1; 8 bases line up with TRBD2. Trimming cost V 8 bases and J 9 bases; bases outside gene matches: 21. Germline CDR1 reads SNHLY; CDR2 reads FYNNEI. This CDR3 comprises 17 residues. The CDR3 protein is CASHLDILAGSVAEQFF. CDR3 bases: TGTGCCAGCCATCTAGATATCTTAGCGGGGAGCGTCGCTGAGCAGTTCTTC. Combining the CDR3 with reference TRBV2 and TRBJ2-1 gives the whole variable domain EPEVTQTPSHQVTQMGQEVILRCVPISNHLYFYWYRQILGQKVEFLVSFYNNEISEKSEIFDDQFSVERPDGSNFTLKIRSTKLEDSAMYFCASHLDILAGSVAEQFFGPGTRLTVL.

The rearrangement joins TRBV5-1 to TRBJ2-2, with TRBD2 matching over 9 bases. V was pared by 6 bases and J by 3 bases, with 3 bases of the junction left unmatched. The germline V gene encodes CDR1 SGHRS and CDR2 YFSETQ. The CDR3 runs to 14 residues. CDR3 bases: TGCGCCAGCAAGGTAGCGGGGGACACCGGGGAGCTGTTTTTT. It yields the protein CASKVAGDTGELFF.

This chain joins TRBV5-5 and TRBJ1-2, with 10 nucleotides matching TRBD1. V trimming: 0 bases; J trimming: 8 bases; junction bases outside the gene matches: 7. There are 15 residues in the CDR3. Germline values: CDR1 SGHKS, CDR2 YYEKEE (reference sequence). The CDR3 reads CASSLAWTGGGGYTF. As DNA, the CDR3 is TGTGCCAGCAGCTTGGCTTGGACAGGGGGAGGAGGCTACACCTTC.

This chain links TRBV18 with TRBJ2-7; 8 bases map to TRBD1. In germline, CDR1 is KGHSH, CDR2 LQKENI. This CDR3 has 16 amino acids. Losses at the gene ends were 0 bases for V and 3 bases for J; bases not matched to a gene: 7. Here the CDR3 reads CASSPPSSGQGYEQYF. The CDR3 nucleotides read TGTGCCAGCTCACCACCCTCATCAGGACAGGGCTACGAGCAGTACTTC.

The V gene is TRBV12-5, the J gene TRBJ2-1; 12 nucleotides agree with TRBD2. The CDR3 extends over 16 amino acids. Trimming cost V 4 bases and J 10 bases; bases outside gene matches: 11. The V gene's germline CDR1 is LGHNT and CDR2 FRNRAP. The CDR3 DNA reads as TGTGCTAGTGGTTGGGCCGGGACTAGCGGGCCCGCGGAGCAGTTCTTC. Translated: CASGWAGTSGPAEQFF.

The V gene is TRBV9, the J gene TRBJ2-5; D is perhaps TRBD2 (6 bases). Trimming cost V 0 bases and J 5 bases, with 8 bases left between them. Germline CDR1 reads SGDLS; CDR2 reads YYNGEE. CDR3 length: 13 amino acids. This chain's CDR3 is CASSVGGGETQYF. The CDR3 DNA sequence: TGTGCCAGCAGCGTAGGTGGGGGGGAGACCCAGTACTTC.